This T cell receptor (beta chain) was identified during a study of identical twins. Notes on the study in general: Twin sharing of out-of-frame TCR alpha was underestimated by models in monozygotic pairs.

This clonotype came up many times. As yet, its antigen is unknown. Template switching (which added a universal primer site) was used, and cDNA carried unique molecular identifiers. TCRdb passed the 5' RACE reads through MiXCR, listing each CDR3 protein once. The sample includes some 710,000 distinct CDR3 sequences, roughly 6% seen only once; the top ten take 1.5% to 2%. Germline V gene data show CDR1 as SGHRS and CDR2 as YFSETQ. V dropped 4 bases and J dropped 8 bases, with 14 bases sitting between them. The CDR3 extends over 13 amino acids. This receptor was obtained from a young man in good health. Sequencing input: naive T cells sorted from blood. The chain is built from TRBV5-1 and TRBJ2-3; the D is unclear. The CDR3 coding sequence is TGCGCCAGCAGCCCGGCGGCGGCAGCTACGCAGTATTTT. Protein sequence: CASSPAAAATQYF.